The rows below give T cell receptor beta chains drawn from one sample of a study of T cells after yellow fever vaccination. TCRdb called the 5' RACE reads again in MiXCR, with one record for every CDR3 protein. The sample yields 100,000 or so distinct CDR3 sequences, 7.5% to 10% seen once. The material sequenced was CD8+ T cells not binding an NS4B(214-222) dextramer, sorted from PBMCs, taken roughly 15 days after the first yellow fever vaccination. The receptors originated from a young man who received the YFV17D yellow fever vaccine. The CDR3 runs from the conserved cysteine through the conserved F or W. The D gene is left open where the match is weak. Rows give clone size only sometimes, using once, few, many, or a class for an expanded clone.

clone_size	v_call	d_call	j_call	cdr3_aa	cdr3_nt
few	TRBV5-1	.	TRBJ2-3	CASSLPARLAAGIGSPDTQYF	TGCGCCAGCAGCTTGCCCGCGCGGCTCGCCGCAGGCATCGGTTCCCCAGATACGCAGTATTTT
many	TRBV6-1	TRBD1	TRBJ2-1	CASRIQGASYNEQFF	TGTGCCAGCAGGATACAGGGGGCCTCCTACAATGAGCAGTTCTTC
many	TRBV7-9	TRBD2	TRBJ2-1	CASSPPGGGPNNEQFF	TGTGCCAGCAGCCCCCCCGGCGGGGGGCCCAACAATGAGCAGTTCTTC
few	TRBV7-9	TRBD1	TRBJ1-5	CASSSGGADQPQHF	TGTGCCAGCAGCTCAGGGGGCGCGGATCAGCCCCAGCATTTT
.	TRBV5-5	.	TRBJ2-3	CASSPEPDTQYF	TGTGCCAGCAGCCCAGAGCCAGATACGCAGTATTTT
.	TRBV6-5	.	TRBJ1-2	CASSYDPGRKGALSYGYTF	TGTGCCAGCAGTTACGATCCCGGCAGGAAGGGTGCGCTGAGCTATGGCTACACCTTC
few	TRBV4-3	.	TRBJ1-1	CASSQDLPGSTEAFF	TGCGCCAGCAGCCAAGATCTTCCGGGATCGACTGAAGCTTTCTTT
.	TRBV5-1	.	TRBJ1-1	CASSSTGFAEAFF	TGCGCCAGCAGCTCCACAGGGTTCGCTGAAGCTTTCTTT
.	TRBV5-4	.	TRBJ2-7	CASSLVVGRSYEQYF	TGTGCCAGCAGCTTGGTTGTAGGGAGGTCCTACGAGCAGTACTTC
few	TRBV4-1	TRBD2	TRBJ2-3	CASSLRLAGGGDTQYF	TGCGCCAGCAGCCTCCGACTAGCGGGGGGGGGAGATACGCAGTATTTT
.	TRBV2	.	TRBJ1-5	CASSEGFVGDQPQHF	TGTGCCAGCAGTGAAGGGTTTGTCGGGGATCAGCCCCAGCATTTT
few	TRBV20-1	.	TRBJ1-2	CSARDLDSLYGYTF	TGCAGTGCTAGAGACCTAGACAGCTTGTATGGCTACACCTTC
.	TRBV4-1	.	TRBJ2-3	CASLAPGWSTDTQYF	TGCGCCTCCCTGGCCCCGGGGTGGAGCACAGATACGCAGTATTTT
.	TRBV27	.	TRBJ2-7	CASSRDPGYEQYF	TGTGCCAGCAGTCGGGACCCTGGCTACGAGCAGTACTTC
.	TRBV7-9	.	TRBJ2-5	CASSLPGAETQYF	TGTGCCAGCAGCCTCCCAGGGGCAGAGACCCAGTACTTC
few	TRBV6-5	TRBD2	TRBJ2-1	CASSSGLAGDEQFF	TGTGCCAGCAGTTCAGGACTAGCGGGGGATGAGCAGTTCTTC
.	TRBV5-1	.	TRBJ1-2	CASSLDREGTNYGYTF	TGCGCCAGCAGCTTGGACAGGGAAGGGACTAACTATGGCTACACCTTC
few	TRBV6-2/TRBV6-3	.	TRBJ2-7	CASSYSINPIEGSSYEQYF	TGTGCCAGCAGTTACTCTATTAACCCTATAGAGGGAAGCTCCTACGAGCAGTACTTC
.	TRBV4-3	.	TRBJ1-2	CASSLSPVGGFRDGYTF	TGCGCCAGCAGCCTCTCGCCTGTGGGGGGTTTTCGGGATGGCTACACCTTC
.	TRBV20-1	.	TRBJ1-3	CSARVWGASGNTIYF	TGCAGTGCTAGAGTATGGGGGGCTTCTGGAAACACCATATATTTT
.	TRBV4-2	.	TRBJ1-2	CASSQVGQGGGYGYTF	TGTGCCAGCAGCCAAGTGGGTCAGGGAGGCGGCTATGGCTACACCTTC
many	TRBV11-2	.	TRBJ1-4	CASSFVGTNEKLFF	TGTGCCAGCAGCTTCGTGGGGACTAATGAAAAACTGTTTTTT
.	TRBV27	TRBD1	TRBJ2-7	CASRPGQVYEQYF	TGTGCCAGCAGGCCGGGACAGGTCTACGAGCAGTACTTC
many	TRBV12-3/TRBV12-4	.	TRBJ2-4	CASSPRARNIQYF	TGTGCCAGCAGTCCCCGGGCGCGAAACATTCAGTACTTC
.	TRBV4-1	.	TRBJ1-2	CASSQVGNYGYTF	TGCGCCAGCAGCCAAGTAGGGAACTATGGCTACACCTTC
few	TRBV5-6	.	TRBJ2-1	CASSLIRDEQFF	TGTGCCAGCAGCTTAATCAGGGATGAGCAGTTCTTC
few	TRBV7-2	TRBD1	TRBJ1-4	CASSPGQGSTNEKLFF	TGTGCCAGCAGCCCAGGACAGGGATCAACTAATGAAAAACTGTTTTTT
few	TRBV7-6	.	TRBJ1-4	CASSLEGQAGEKLFF	TGTGCCAGCAGCTTAGAAGGGCAGGCCGGGGAAAAACTGTTTTTT
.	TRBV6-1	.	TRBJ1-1	CASNKHPLNTEAFF	TGTGCCAGCAACAAACACCCTTTGAACACTGAAGCTTTCTTT
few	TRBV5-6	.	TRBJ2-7	CASSLGDYEQYF	TGTGCCAGCAGCTTGGGGGATTACGAGCAGTACTTC
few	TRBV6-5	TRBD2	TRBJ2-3	CASSYGKGSGRITDTQYF	TGTGCCAGCAGTTATGGGAAGGGTAGCGGGAGGATCACAGATACGCAGTATTTT
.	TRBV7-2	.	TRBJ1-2	CASSGPGYGYTF	TGTGCCAGCAGCGGACCGGGCTATGGCTACACCTTC
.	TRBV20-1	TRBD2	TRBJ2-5	CSATPGLTQETQYF	TGCAGTGCAACTCCGGGACTAACTCAAGAGACCCAGTACTTC
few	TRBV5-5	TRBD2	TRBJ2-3	CASTLGGVSTDTQYF	TGTGCCAGCACCCTCGGGGGGGTGAGCACAGATACGCAGTATTTT
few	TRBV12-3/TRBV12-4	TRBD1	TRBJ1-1	CASSLGQLNTEAFF	TGTGCCAGCAGCCTGGGACAGCTGAACACTGAAGCTTTCTTT
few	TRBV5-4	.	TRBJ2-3	CAWGGGSDTQYF	TGTGCCTGGGGGGGCGGGTCAGATACGCAGTATTTT
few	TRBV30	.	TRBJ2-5	CAWSGVREAPQETQYF	TGTGCCTGGAGTGGGGTCAGGGAGGCCCCCCAAGAGACCCAGTACTTC
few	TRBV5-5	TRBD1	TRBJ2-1	CASSLGPGTGWIGEQFF	TGTGCCAGCAGCTTGGGCCCCGGGACAGGGTGGATCGGTGAGCAGTTCTTC
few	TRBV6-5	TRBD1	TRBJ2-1	CASSYLTGNNEQFF	TGTGCCAGCAGTTACCTGACAGGGAACAATGAGCAGTTCTTC
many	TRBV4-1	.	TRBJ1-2	CASSQDNREDYGYTF	TGCGCCAGCAGCCAAGACAACAGGGAGGACTATGGCTACACCTTC
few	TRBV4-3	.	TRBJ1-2	CASSQDVIEGPYGYTF	TGCGCCAGCAGCCAAGATGTTATAGAAGGACCCTATGGCTACACCTTC
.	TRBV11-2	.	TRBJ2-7	CASSLATQADEQYF	TGTGCCAGCAGCTTAGCCACGCAGGCAGACGAGCAGTACTTC
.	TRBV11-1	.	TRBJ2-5	CASSPFVGNPQETQYF	TGTGCCAGCAGCCCCTTCGTGGGGAACCCACAAGAGACCCAGTACTTC
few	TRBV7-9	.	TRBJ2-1	CASSPGLRKNNEQFF	TGTGCCAGCAGCCCGGGCTTACGAAAGAACAATGAGCAGTTCTTC
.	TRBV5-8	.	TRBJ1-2	CASSLNRLNYGYTF	TGTGCCAGCAGCTTGAATCGGCTAAACTATGGCTACACCTTC
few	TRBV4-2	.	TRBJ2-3	CASSQQAKWGDTQYF	TGTGCCAGCAGCCAACAGGCCAAGTGGGGAGATACGCAGTATTTT
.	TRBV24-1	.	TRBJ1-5	CATSDFASNQPQHF	TGTGCCACCAGTGATTTCGCTAGCAATCAGCCCCAGCATTTT
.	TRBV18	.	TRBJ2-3	CASSPQGSTDTQYF	TGTGCCAGCTCACCACAGGGCAGCACAGATACGCAGTATTTT